The entry below describes one T cell receptor (beta chain). Its target is not known. Trimming left V 4 bases short and J 2 bases short, with 24 bases between. CDR3 length: 18 residues. Per the germline V gene, CDR1 is SGDLS and CDR2 is YYNGEE. These data come from a study of cytomegalovirus exposure and HLA in healthy donors. Primers included in the PCR were 60 Vbeta and 13 Jbeta primers. Profiling relied on immunoSEQ multiplex PCR, and the TCRdb table lists in-frame clones only, not all of them. The sample consists of 150,000 to 200,000 clones, 55% to 80% of them appearing once. General study findings and limits: A few CMV-associated chains were confirmed in vitro to be specific for CMV antigens. Among TCR sequences, most were rare, though some public TCRs appeared in many donors.

The J gene is TRBJ2-5, the V gene TRBV9; tentative D call: TRBD2 (6 bases). The clonotype originates from a woman younger than 35 in good health and CMV-seropositive. The sample taken for sequencing was PBMCs. CDR3 nucleotide sequence: TGTGCCAGCAGCTCCCACATGAGGCGATCGGCGGGGCAAGAGACCCAGTACTTC. Its translation is CASSSHMRRSAGQETQYF. Full variable domain (rest looked up from reference TRBV9 and TRBJ2-5): DSGVTQTPKHLITATGQRVTLRCSPRSGDLSVYWYQQSLDQGLQFLIQYYNGEERAKGNILERFSAQQFPDLHSELNLSSLELGDSALYFCASSSHMRRSAGQETQYFGPGTRLLVL.